Below are 27 T cell receptor beta chains sequenced from a single sample in a study of T cells in Graves' hyperthyroidism and ophthalmopathy. It was RNA transcripts that yielded the amplified TCR beta CDR3 regions. Carried out on the TCR CDR3, a first-round RT-PCR used the HTBI primer set. Each CDR3 protein is one row after TCRdb ran MiXCR on the multiplex PCR reads. Of more than 550,000 distinct CDR3 sequences in the sample, approximately 18% were seen once. Sequencing was done on a sample of blood. The origin of the receptors is a woman aged 45-65 years with Graves' hyperthyroidism that later progressed to Graves' ophthalmopathy.

Note on this clonotype: A much larger clone differs by one base, so this may be a read error. The chain couples TRBV20-1 to TRBJ2-7; D is unclear. The CDR3 is 12 amino acids. Germline CDR1 reads DFQATT; CDR2 reads SNEGSKA (reference sequence). This chain's CDR3 is CSARQVSYEQHF. CDR3 nucleotide sequence: TGCAGTGCTAGACAGGTTTCCTACGAGCAGCACTTC.

This clonotype occurred a few times. The J gene is TRBJ2-7, the V gene TRBV6-1, with a tentative D call TRBD2 (5 bases). Germline-derived CDR1 and CDR2 are MNHNS and SASEGT. CDR3 length: 14 residues. The ends were cut back, 2 bases at V and 7 bases at J, with 15 bases in the middle. The CDR3: CASSETGRSGEQYF. The CDR3, as DNA: TGTGCCAGCAGTGAAACGGGTCGCTCGGGGGAGCAGTACTTC.

This clonotype was observed many times. The chain joins TRBV19 to TRBJ1-2; D gene ambiguous. The germline V gene encodes CDR1 LNHDA and CDR2 SQIVND (reference sequence). The germline V and J ends were trimmed by 2 bases and 4 bases, with 17 bases remaining between them. This CDR3 contains 16 residues. The chain's CDR3 is CASSISRVNPAYGYTF. As DNA, the CDR3 is TGTGCCAGTAGTATATCTCGGGTAAATCCGGCCTATGGCTACACCTTC.

V gene TRBV2 combines with J gene TRBJ1-2; D gene ambiguous. V lost 7 bases, J lost 7 bases, and 13 bases lay in between. Germline V gene sequence: CDR1 SNHLY, CDR2 FYNNEI. The CDR3 has 12 amino acids. Here the CDR3 reads CASKEGGLGYTF. DNA for the CDR3: TGTGCCAGCAAAGAGGGAGGGCTTGGCTACACCTTC.

The chain couples TRBV3-1 to TRBJ2-1; 9 bases are shared with TRBD1. Germline V CDR1 and CDR2: LGHDT, YNNKEL (reference sequence). The CDR3 is 15 amino acids. Unmatched junction bases numbered 6, after V lost 4 bases and J lost 5 bases. CDR3 amino acids: CASSRSRTGDNEQFF. The CDR3 coding sequence is TGTGCCAGCAGCCGTTCCAGGACAGGGGACAATGAGCAGTTCTTC.

Many counts were recorded for this clonotype. The V call is TRBV30, the J call TRBJ1-5, with D uncertain. This CDR3 is built from 14 residues. The germline V gene encodes CDR1 GTSNPN and CDR2 SVGIG (reference sequence). V was trimmed by 6 bases and J by 0 bases, leaving 12 bases between them. CDR3 DNA sequence: TGTGCCTGCGCTGGGGAATATAGCAATCAGCCCCAGCATTTT. This encodes CACAGEYSNQPQHF.

The J gene is TRBJ2-4, the V gene TRBV6-6, with D unclear. The CDR3 has 15 residues. The ends were cut back, 0 bases at V and 0 bases at J, with 6 bases in the middle. The germline gives CDR1 MNHNY, CDR2 SVGAGI (reference sequence). The CDR3 DNA sequence: TGTGCCAGCAGTTACTCTGGGATAGCCAAAAACATTCAGTACTTC. Translation: CASSYSGIAKNIQYF.

In this sample, this clonotype turned up many times. The chain is built from TRBV6-1 and TRBJ2-1, with D tentatively TRBD1 or TRBD2 (5 bases each). CDR3 size: 13 residues. Between the trimmed V and J ends, which lost 4 bases and 5 bases, there was a span of 9 bases. Germline-derived CDR1 and CDR2 are MNHNS and SASEGT. CDR3 region: CASSGDANNEQFF. As DNA, the CDR3 is TGTGCCAGCAGTGGGGACGCAAACAATGAGCAGTTCTTC.

This clonotype has a count of ten or more. The V call is TRBV7-2, the J call TRBJ2-7; possibly TRBD2 for D (6 bases). With 0 bases removed from V and 0 bases from J, the gap between germline ends came to 9 bases. CDR3 size: 15 residues. Germline V gives CDR1 SGHTA, CDR2 FQGNSA. CDR3 protein: CASSLAGGFSYEQYF. The CDR3 DNA is TGTGCCAGCAGCTTAGCGGGGGGATTCTCCTACGAGCAGTACTTC.

The V call is TRBV20-1, the J call TRBJ2-7, with D perhaps matching TRBD2 (6 bases). V was clipped by 7 bases and J by 3 bases, with 13 bases between them. Germline V lookup: CDR1 DFQATT, CDR2 SNEGSKA (reference sequence). This CDR3 comprises 12 residues. The CDR3, as DNA: TGCAGTGTAAGTCCGGGACTCTACGAGCAGTACTTC. This sequence encodes CSVSPGLYEQYF.

A few counts support this clonotype. This rearrangement joins TRBV10-2 to TRBJ1-2, with D possibly TRBD1 on 5 matching bases. CDR1 is WSHSY, CDR2 SAAADI, per germline. Trimming took off 2 bases at V and 4 bases at J, with 17 bases between the two ends. The length of the CDR3 is 16 residues. As DNA, the CDR3 is TGCGCCAGCAGTGAGAAATTTAGCCAGGGAGGCTATGGCTACACCTTC. As protein: CASSEKFSQGGYGYTF.

The chain carries TRBV20-1 and TRBJ2-7, with 7 positions matching TRBD1. Germline values: CDR1 DFQATT, CDR2 SNEGSKA (reference sequence). There are 12 residues in the CDR3. J was trimmed by 7 bases and V by 3 bases; bases with no gene match: 6. DNA for the CDR3: TGCAGTGCTAGGAGGGGGCAGGGGGAGCAGTACTTC. It is translated as CSARRGQGEQYF.

This chain connects TRBV19 to TRBJ2-2; 11 nucleotides agree with TRBD2. Trimming at V came to 2 bases and at J to 5 bases, leaving 7 bases not matched to a gene. The CDR3 runs 17 residues. In germline, CDR1 is LNHDA, CDR2 SQIVND (reference sequence). The CDR3 DNA reads TGTGCCAGTAGTATACGGGGTAGCGGGGGGGATACCGGGGAGCTGTTTTTT. Encoded protein: CASSIRGSGGDTGELFF.

This clonotype has just a few counts. This chain connects TRBV5-4 to TRBJ2-1; 7 nucleotides match TRBD1. The ends lost 4 bases at V and 6 bases at J; junction bases unmatched: 10. CDR3 size: 15 residues. The germline gives CDR1 SGHNT, CDR2 YYREEE (reference sequence). The CDR3 loop reads CASSPVRQGPNEQFF. The DNA for the CDR3 is TGTGCCAGCAGCCCCGTCCGACAGGGCCCCAATGAGCAGTTCTTC.

This clonotype was seen a handful of times. This rearrangement joins TRBV3-1 to TRBJ2-1, with 7 bases that match TRBD2. Germline values: CDR1 LGHDT, CDR2 YNNKEL (reference sequence). The CDR3 is 16 amino acids. With 0 bases clipped from V and 8 bases from J, the junction kept 10 bases outside the gene matches. CDR3 sequence (DNA): TGTGCCAGCAGCCAAGATGCTACTAGCGCGTTCTATGAGCAGTTCTTC. As protein: CASSQDATSAFYEQFF.

This clonotype was observed a few times. This chain joins TRBV7-9 and TRBJ2-1; tentative D call: TRBD2 (5 bases). Between the trimmed V and J ends, which lost 2 bases and 3 bases, there was a span of 11 bases. CDR3 length equals 15 residues. Germline V gene lookup returns CDR1 SEHNR and CDR2 FQNEAQ (reference sequence). The CDR3 nucleotides read TGTGCCAGCAGCTTAACGGACTTAGACTACAATGAGCAGTTCTTC. This translates into CASSLTDLDYNEQFF.

This clonotype has at least ten counts. J is TRBJ1-2 and V is TRBV20-1; D possibly corresponds to TRBD1 (5 bases). Looked up from germline, CDR1 is DFQATT and CDR2 is SNEGSKA (reference sequence). The CDR3 runs to 12 residues. Trimming left V 6 bases short and J 4 bases short, with 12 bases between. The DNA of the CDR3 is TGCAGTGCAGACGGGACTTCCTATGGCTACACCTTC. Its protein product is CSADGTSYGYTF.

J is TRBJ2-1 and V is TRBV6-1; a possible D gene is TRBD2 (6 bases). Trimming removed 6 bases at V and 5 bases at J, with 17 bases between. Germline lookup yields CDR1 MNHNS and CDR2 SASEGT. This CDR3 spans 15 amino acids. CDR3 loop: CASRIGPRGNNEQFF. CDR3 bases: TGTGCCAGCAGAATAGGACCTCGCGGGAACAATGAGCAGTTCTTC.

The chain recombines TRBV6-5 with TRBJ2-3; D is undetermined. Germline V gene data show CDR1 as MNHEY and CDR2 as SVGAGI. The CDR3 covers 15 residues. V gave up 2 bases and J gave up 0 bases, with 9 bases separating them. Written as DNA, the CDR3 is TGTGCCAGCAGTTACCAACGGAGAAGCACAGATACGCAGTATTTT. Its protein product is CASSYQRRSTDTQYF.

This clonotype has more than one count but fewer than ten. This sequence joins TRBV7-9 and TRBJ1-2; TRBD1 agrees at 7 bases. The CDR3 contains 13 residues. The V segment lost 6 bases and the J segment 4 bases; nucleotides outside the gene matches: 5. Germline V gene lookup returns CDR1 SEHNR and CDR2 FQNEAQ (reference sequence). The CDR3 loop is CASSRGGTYGYTF. The DNA of the CDR3 is TGTGCCAGCAGTCGAGGGGGCACCTATGGCTACACCTTC.

The chain uses TRBV20-1 and TRBJ2-1; the D call may be TRBD1 or TRBD2 (6 bases each). The CDR3 consists of 15 residues. The V and J ends lost 3 bases and 6 bases respectively, with 18 bases between them. Looked up from germline, CDR1 is DFQATT and CDR2 is SNEGSKA (reference sequence). The CDR3, as DNA: TGCAGTGCTAGTGGTAGGGTGGGGGGCGGCAATGAGCAGTTCTTC. It codes for CSASGRVGGGNEQFF.

This clonotype turned up a few times. This chain links TRBV18 with TRBJ1-5; a possible D gene is TRBD1 (6 bases). The germline gives CDR1 KGHSH, CDR2 LQKENI. V was cut by 7 bases and J by 5 bases, with 15 bases left in between. The CDR3 totals 14 residues. The CDR3 is CASCSQGGDQPQHF. The CDR3 DNA reads as TGTGCCAGCTGTTCACAGGGCGGAGATCAGCCCCAGCATTTT.

This clonotype turned up a few times. The chain links TRBV7-9 to TRBJ1-1; no reliable D call. Germline V gene sequence: CDR1 SEHNR, CDR2 FQNEAQ (reference sequence). With 1 base removed from V and 5 bases from J, the gap between germline ends came to 11 bases. The CDR3 contains 14 residues. DNA for the CDR3: TGTGCCAGCAGCTTAGACGCAGTTTGGACTGAAGCTTTCTTT. It yields the protein CASSLDAVWTEAFF.

This clonotype was recorded a few times. This CDR3 is CASSTGPARTDTQYF. The CDR3 DNA reads as TGTGCCAGTAGTACAGGACCGGCCCGGACAGATACGCAGTATTTT. The chain carries TRBV19 and TRBJ2-3, with unresolved D. Trimming removed 4 bases from V and 3 bases from J, with 14 bases in between. Germline V gene data show CDR1 as LNHDA and CDR2 as SQIVND (reference sequence). This CDR3 is built from 15 residues.

Comments on this clonotype: A much larger clonotype is one base distant, so this may be a read error. The V gene is TRBV20-1, the J gene TRBJ1-1; the D gene is possibly TRBD1 (5 bases). CDR1 and CDR2 (germline): DFQATT, SNEGSKA (reference sequence). V was cut by 4 bases and J by 1 base, with 10 bases left in between. The CDR3 length is 13 residues. The CDR3, as DNA: TGCAGTGCTAAAGACAGCCAGAACACTGAAGCTTTCTTT. Its translation: CSAKDSQNTEAFF.

This clonotype was counted between two and nine times. The CDR3 DNA reads TGTGCCAGCAGCTTAAAAGCGGTCGGGGTGGAGCAGTACTTC. It is translated as CASSLKAVGVEQYF. The genes are TRBV7-6 and TRBJ2-7, with a tentative D call TRBD2 (5 bases). V lost 2 bases to trimming and J lost 7 bases, with 15 bases between them. The CDR3 is 14 residues long. Germline V CDR1 and CDR2: SGHVS, FNYEAQ.

The chain has TRBV12-3 or TRBV12-4 and TRBJ2-2; a weak D match, TRBD2 (5 bases). Trimming cost V 2 bases and J 5 bases, with 12 bases left between them. This CDR3 spans 15 amino acids. CDR3 bases: TGTGCCAGCAGTTTATATAGGACTGATACCGGGGAGCTGTTTTTT. Translated: CASSLYRTDTGELFF.